This TCR beta chain was sequenced in a study of T-cell memory formation after mild COVID-19. Regarding the study as a whole: Day 15 to 85 contracting clones showed balanced CD4/CD8; later expanders leaned CD4+.

There are 13 residues in the CDR3. Trimming took off 4 bases at V and 6 bases at J, with 13 bases between the two ends. Germline assignment: CDR1 DFQATT and CDR2 SNEGSKA (reference sequence). For this clonotype: Antigen: not known.

TCRdb processed the 5' RACE reads anew with MiXCR; each CDR3 protein has one entry. The sample shows about 420,000 distinct CDR3 sequences, 20% to 30% of them seen only once. Sequenced: PBMCs or a T cell subset sorted from them (not recorded which). The TCR originated in an adult woman who had mild COVID-19 (a few samples of this study predate the infection). Cell type and time point are not known. J is TRBJ1-5 and V is TRBV20-1; D is unresolved. CDR3 nucleotide sequence: TGCAGTGCTACTTTCAGGCCGTTTCAGCCCCAGCATTTT. This codes for CSATFRPFQPQHF.